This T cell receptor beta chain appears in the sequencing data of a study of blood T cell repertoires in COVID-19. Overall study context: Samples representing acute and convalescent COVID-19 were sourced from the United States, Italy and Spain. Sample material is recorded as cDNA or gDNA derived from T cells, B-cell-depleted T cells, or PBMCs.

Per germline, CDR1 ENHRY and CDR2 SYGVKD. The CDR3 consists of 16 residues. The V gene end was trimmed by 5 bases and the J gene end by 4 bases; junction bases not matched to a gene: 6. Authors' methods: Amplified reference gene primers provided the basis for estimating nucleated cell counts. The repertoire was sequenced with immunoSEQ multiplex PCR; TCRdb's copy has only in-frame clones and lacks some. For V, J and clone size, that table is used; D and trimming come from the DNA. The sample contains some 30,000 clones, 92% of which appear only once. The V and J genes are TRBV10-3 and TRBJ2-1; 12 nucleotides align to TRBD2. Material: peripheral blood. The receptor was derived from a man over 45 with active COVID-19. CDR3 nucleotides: TGTGCCATCAGTCCTAGGACTAGCGGGAATTACAATGAGCAGTTCTTC. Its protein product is CAISPRTSGNYNEQFF.